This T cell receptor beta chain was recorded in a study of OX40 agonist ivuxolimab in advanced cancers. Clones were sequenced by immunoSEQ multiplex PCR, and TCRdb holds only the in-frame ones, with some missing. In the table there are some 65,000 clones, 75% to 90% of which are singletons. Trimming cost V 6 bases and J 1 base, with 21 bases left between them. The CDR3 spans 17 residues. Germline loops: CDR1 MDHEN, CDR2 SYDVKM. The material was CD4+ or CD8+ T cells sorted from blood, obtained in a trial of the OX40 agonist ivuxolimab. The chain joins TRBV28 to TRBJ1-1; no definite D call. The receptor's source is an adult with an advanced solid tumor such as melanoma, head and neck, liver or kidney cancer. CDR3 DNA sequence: TGTGCCAGCAGCATCAATTGGGGTAAAGGAAAGAACACTGAAGCTTTCTTT. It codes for CASSINWGKGKNTEAFF.